Following are 11 T cell receptor beta chains from one sample sequenced in a study of identical twins. TCRdb re-derived calls from the 5' RACE reads in MiXCR, one entry per CDR3 protein. The table has some 690,000 distinct CDR3 sequences, 21% seen once; the top ten hold approximately 4.5%. The data also belong to a second study, concerning T cells expressing NK-cell markers.

Sequencing was carried out using PBMCs. Source of these receptors: a woman younger than 35 in good health.

The V call is TRBV5-1, the J call TRBJ1-1, with D perhaps matching TRBD1 (5 bases). Between the trimmed V and J ends, which lost 5 bases and 7 bases, there was a span of 12 bases. Germline-derived CDR1 and CDR2 are SGHRS and YFSETQ. This CDR3 has 12 residues. CDR3 amino acids: CASSPRGVEAFF. The CDR3 DNA reads as TGCGCCAGCAGTCCGAGGGGAGTTGAAGCTTTCTTT.

This clonotype has just a few counts. A read error may produce the germline difference seen at one junction end. This sequence joins TRBV9 and TRBJ2-1; 10 positions agree with TRBD2. CDR3 size: 13 residues. The germline V gene has CDR1 SGDLS and CDR2 YYNGEE. The CDR3 DNA reads TGTGCCAGCAGCGTGGGGGAACTAGCGGGACGTATCTTC. As protein: CASSVGELAGRIF.

The table lists this clonotype with a few counts. The chain's CDR3 is CASSPGSGAEQFF. In DNA form, the CDR3 reads TGTGCCAGCAGCCCCGGGTCAGGGGCTGAGCAGTTCTTC. The gene calls are TRBV7-2 and TRBJ2-1, with a weak D call TRBD1 (6 bases). Germline values: CDR1 SGHTA, CDR2 FQGNSA. Trimming shortened V by 5 bases and J by 9 bases, and 14 bases separated the two germline ends. CDR3 length equals 13 residues.

There are a few counts of this clonotype. This rearrangement joins TRBV6-4 to TRBJ2-1; 8 bases are shared with TRBD2. Per the germline V gene, CDR1 is MRHNA and CDR2 is SNTAGT. The CDR3 totals 18 residues. V dropped 3 bases and J dropped 4; count of bases not matched to a gene: 14. The CDR3 sequence is CASSDHPPSSGRYNEQFF. CDR3 DNA: TGTGCCAGCAGTGATCACCCCCCTTCTAGCGGGCGGTACAATGAGCAGTTCTTC.

V usage is TRBV29-1 and J usage is TRBJ2-1; TRBD2 agrees at 7 bases. This CDR3 has 14 amino acids. Trimming cost V 2 bases and J 9 bases; bases outside gene matches: 10. Germline V lookup: CDR1 SQVTM, CDR2 ANQGSEA. CDR3 nucleotides: TGCAGCGTTGAAAGCGGGAATAACGTCTTTGAGCAGTTCTTC. As protein: CSVESGNNVFEQFF.

The genes are TRBV20-1 and TRBJ2-3; D is unclear. Germline-derived CDR1 and CDR2 are DFQATT and SNEGSKA (reference sequence). The CDR3 totals 10 residues. This CDR3 is CSPKGDTQYF. For the CDR3, the DNA is TGCAGCCCTAAGGGAGATACGCAGTATTTT.

V is TRBV20-1 and J is TRBJ2-5; D is unclear. CDR3 length: 12 amino acids. In germline, CDR1 is DFQATT, CDR2 SNEGSKA (reference sequence). The V gene lost 3 bases and the J gene lost 3 bases, with 8 bases spanning the gap. CDR3 in amino acids: CSASIREETQYF. The CDR3, as DNA: TGCAGTGCTAGTATAAGGGAAGAGACCCAGTACTTC.

The chain joins TRBV5-1 to TRBJ2-1, with D uncertain. Germline CDR1 is SGHRS and CDR2 is YFSETQ. The CDR3 loop spans 14 amino acids. V was cut by 4 bases and J by 2 bases, with 10 bases left in between. The CDR3 sequence is CASSDGPTYNEQFF. The CDR3 coding sequence is TGCGCCAGCAGCGACGGACCCACCTACAATGAGCAGTTCTTC.

This clonotype was picked up a small number of times. The chain uses TRBV20-1 and TRBJ2-1; weak D call: TRBD2 (5 bases). The CDR3 loop spans 16 amino acids. Looked up from germline, CDR1 is DFQATT and CDR2 is SNEGSKA (reference sequence). V lost 1 base and J lost 4, with 17 bases in between. The DNA of the CDR3 is TGCAGTGCTAGAGTTAGGAGCGGAGTCGGATACAATGAGCAGTTCTTC. Its protein product is CSARVRSGVGYNEQFF.

This clonotype was counted once. One end of the junction fails to match germline, which may point to a read error. This rearrangement joins TRBV5-1 to TRBJ2-5; D may match TRBD1 or TRBD2 (5 bases each). CDR1 SGHRS and CDR2 YFSETQ come from the germline V gene. CDR3 length equals 14 residues. CDR3 amino acids: CASSLGQPRENQYF. The CDR3 coding sequence is TGCGCCAGCAGCTTGGGACAGCCGAGGGAGAACCAGTACTTC.

This clonotype was observed a few times. The chain carries TRBV12-3 or TRBV12-4 and TRBJ1-5; 7 nucleotides align to TRBD1. This CDR3 region has 14 residues. V dropped 7 bases and J dropped 5; count of bases not matched to a gene: 8. The CDR3: CASTKQGSDQPQHF. As DNA, the CDR3 is TGTGCCAGCACCAAACAGGGGAGCGATCAGCCCCAGCATTTT.